A selection of T cell receptor beta chains follows, all from one sample in a study of blood T cell repertoires in COVID-19. TCRdb keeps only in-frame clones here, not all; method: immunoSEQ multiplex PCR. In the table there are 90,000 or so clones, 75% to 90% of which are singletons. Sequenced sample: peripheral blood. The receptors originated from a man older than 75 with active or convalescent COVID-19. CDR3s include the opening cysteine and the closing phenylalanine or tryptophan. Fields, in order: clone size, V gene, D gene, J gene, CDR3 protein, CDR3 DNA. The D gene is left open where the match is weak. Size is stated for part of the rows, as once, few or many counts, or as a class when the clone is expanded.

-,TRBV28,TRBD1,TRBJ1-1,CASGRGRDTEAFF,TGTGCCAGCGGCAGGGGGCGGGATACTGAAGCTTTCTTT
-,TRBV30,-,TRBJ2-7,CAWQGNSYEQYF,TGTGCCTGGCAGGGGAACTCCTACGAGCAGTACTTC
-,TRBV29-1,-,TRBJ1-2,CSVESRIGTGTTNYGYTF,TGCAGCGTTGAATCCCGAATCGGAACAGGAACAACTAACTATGGCTACACCTTC
-,TRBV9,TRBD2,TRBJ2-7,CASSPGTSKPYEQYF,TGTGCCAGCAGCCCCGGGACTAGCAAACCCTACGAGCAGTACTTC
few,TRBV12-3/TRBV12-4,-,TRBJ1-1,CASRNQGTEAFF,TGTGCCAGCAGGAATCAGGGCACTGAAGCTTTCTTT
-,TRBV7-7,TRBD2,TRBJ2-2,CASSAVAGGRTGELFF,TGTGCTAGCAGCGCAGTAGCGGGAGGTCGCACCGGGGAGCTGTTTTTT
-,TRBV5-1,TRBD2,TRBJ2-1,CASSLERGWNNEQFF,TGCGCCAGCAGCTTGGAGCGGGGGTGGAATAATGAGCAGTTCTTC
-,TRBV11-2,-,TRBJ1-1,CASSRLQANTEAFF,TGTGCCAGCAGCCGCCTACAGGCGAACACTGAAGCTTTCTTT
-,TRBV7-9,TRBD1,TRBJ2-2,CASNQGQGGTGELFF,TGTGCCAGCAACCAAGGACAGGGTGGCACCGGGGAGCTGTTTTTT
once,TRBV7-9,-,TRBJ2-3,CASSLDRRLTDTQYF,TGTGCCAGCAGCTTAGACAGGAGACTTACCGATACGCAGTATTTT
-,TRBV11-2,-,TRBJ1-6,CASSSKHRGGSPLHF,TGTGCCAGCAGCTCGAAACATCGTGGCGGATCACCCCTCCACTTT
-,TRBV7-9,TRBD2,TRBJ2-7,CASSFPGTSVEQYF,TGTGCCAGCAGCTTCCCCGGGACTAGCGTCGAGCAGTACTTC
-,TRBV27,TRBD2,TRBJ2-7,CASSPREGGPYEQYF,TGTGCCAGCAGTCCCCGAGAGGGAGGGCCGTACGAGCAGTACTTC
once,TRBV6-2/TRBV6-3,TRBD1,TRBJ2-3,CASSPGTGGHTQYF,TGTGCCAGCAGTCCCGGGACAGGAGGCCATACGCAGTATTTT
-,TRBV4-3,-,TRBJ1-5,CASSQDIGTAEYSNQPQHF,TGCGCCAGCAGCCAAGATATAGGAACAGCTGAATATAGCAATCAGCCCCAGCATTTT
few,TRBV4-1,TRBD1,TRBJ1-1,CASSQTTGIAEAFF,TGCGCCAGCAGCCAAACGACAGGGATAGCTGAAGCTTTCTTT
few,TRBV4-1,-,TRBJ2-2,CASSQRTSNTGELFF,TGCGCCAGCAGCCAAAGGACAAGCAACACCGGGGAGCTGTTTTTT
-,TRBV29-1,-,TRBJ2-3,CSARPGSQRTDTQYF,TGCAGCGCACGCCCCGGGAGCCAGAGGACAGATACGCAGTATTTT
-,TRBV24-1,TRBD2,TRBJ2-5,CATSERGRETQYF,TGTGCCACCAGTGAGCGGGGGAGGGAGACCCAGTACTTC
-,TRBV7-6,-,TRBJ2-1,CASSLGAAGEHNEQFF,TGTGCCAGCAGCTTAGGAGCAGCGGGCGAACACAATGAGCAGTTCTTC